A single sample gave rise to the 21 T cell receptor beta chains below, sequenced in a study of blood T cell repertoires in COVID-19. The data were produced by immunoSEQ multiplex PCR, yet TCRdb's version contains in-frame clones alone and is incomplete. The sample holds 100,000 to 150,000 clones; around 81% are singletons and the top ten take over 9.5%. The sample consisted of peripheral blood. These TCRs come from a man aged 60 to 69 with acute or convalescent COVID-19.

CDR3 coding DNA: TGTGCCAGCAGCCGGGACAGCCTATACGAGCAGTACTTC. Encoded protein: CASSRDSLYEQYF. The V gene is TRBV5-4, the J gene TRBJ2-7; 7 nucleotides align to TRBD1. The CDR3 is 13 residues long. Losses at the gene ends were 4 bases for V and 4 bases for J; bases not matched to a gene: 5. CDR1 is SGHNT, CDR2 YYREEE, per germline (reference sequence).

This chain links TRBV27 with TRBJ1-4; 10 bases are a match to TRBD1. J lost 8 bases, V lost 4 bases, and 1 base had no gene match. Per the germline V gene, CDR1 is MNHEY and CDR2 is SMNVEV (reference sequence). This CDR3 comprises 13 residues. CDR3 amino acids: CASSWDRGEKLFF. The CDR3 DNA follows: TGTGCCAGCAGTTGGGACAGGGGCGAAAAACTGTTTTTT.

This clone was observed a few times. This sequence joins TRBV7-2 and TRBJ2-7; the D gene is possibly TRBD2 (5 bases). The CDR3 spans 15 residues. Germline V CDR1 and CDR2: SGHTA, FQGNSA. V was trimmed by 2 bases and J by 3 bases, leaving 14 bases between them. CDR3 protein: CASSLSLLAVYEQYF. Here the CDR3 DNA reads TGTGCCAGCAGCTTATCTCTGCTAGCAGTCTACGAGCAGTACTTC.

The rearrangement links TRBV29-1 to TRBJ2-1; TRBD2 matches 13 bases. Germline loops: CDR1 SQVTM, CDR2 ANQGSEA. V was clipped by 7 bases and J by 10 bases; unmatched bases: 7. The CDR3 contains 13 residues. The CDR3 here is CSARTSGSGEQFF. The CDR3 bases are TGCAGCGCCCGGACTAGCGGGAGTGGAGAGCAGTTCTTC.

The V and J genes are TRBV6-1 and TRBJ2-7, with 11 bases that match TRBD2. Germline V CDR1 and CDR2: MNHNS, SASEGT. The CDR3 spans 14 residues. With 2 bases clipped from V and 7 bases from J, the junction kept 4 bases outside the gene matches. The CDR3 sequence is CASSEWLAGGEQYF. CDR3 nucleotides: TGTGCCAGCAGTGAATGGCTAGCGGGAGGTGAGCAGTACTTC.

The J gene is TRBJ2-3, the V gene TRBV3-1 (or the pseudogene TRBV3-2); D uncertain. Germline CDR1 reads LGHDT; CDR2 reads YNNKEL (reference sequence). With 4 bases removed from V and 6 bases from J, the gap between germline ends came to 8 bases. The CDR3 is 12 amino acids. The CDR3 DNA sequence: TGTGCCAGCAGCCCCACATCGGATACGCAGTATTTT. Its protein product is CASSPTSDTQYF.

The V call is TRBV19, the J call TRBJ1-1, with D possibly being TRBD1 (5 bases). V was shortened by 6 bases and J by 6 bases, with 14 bases between the two germline ends. Germline V gene data show CDR1 as LNHDA and CDR2 as SQIVND (reference sequence). CDR3 length equals 13 residues. This CDR3 reads CASSNRLSPEAFF. The CDR3 nucleotides are TGTGCCAGTAGCAACAGGCTTTCGCCTGAAGCTTTCTTT.

This clone was observed many times. The chain uses TRBV30 and TRBJ1-2; possibly TRBD1 for D (6 bases). Germline V gene sequence: CDR1 GTSNPN, CDR2 SVGIG (reference sequence). This CDR3 comprises 15 residues. V gave up 0 bases and J gave up 2 bases, with 13 bases separating them. The CDR3 region is CAWSVGGALNYGYTF. For the CDR3, the DNA is TGTGCCTGGAGTGTAGGGGGGGCCCTAAACTATGGCTACACCTTC.

This clone came up a few times. V and J are TRBV7-2 and TRBJ2-1, with TRBD2 matching 14 bases. Trimming removed 5 bases from V and 7 bases from J; junction bases left unmatched: 4. CDR1 is SGHTA, CDR2 FQGNSA, per germline. The CDR3 length is 15 residues. CDR3 coding DNA: TGTGCCAGCAGCGTGAGACTAGCGGGAGGGAATGAGCAGTTCTTC. This codes for CASSVRLAGGNEQFF.

This sequence joins TRBV9 and TRBJ2-1, with 9 bases that match TRBD2. Germline CDR1 SGDLS, CDR2 YYNGEE. Trimming at V came to 3 bases and at J to 8 bases, leaving 6 bases not matched to a gene. The CDR3 is 14 amino acids. CDR3 nucleotide sequence: TGTGCCAGCAGCGCTATTAGCGGGAGCGATGAGCAGTTCTTC. Translation: CASSAISGSDEQFF. Complete variable domain (other parts from reference TRBV9 and TRBJ2-1): DSGVTQTPKHLITATGQRVTLRCSPRSGDLSVYWYQQSLDQGLQFLIQYYNGEERAKGNILERFSAQQFPDLHSELNLSSLELGDSALYFCASSAISGSDEQFFGPGTRLTVL.

The chain uses TRBV19 and TRBJ1-1; 9 nucleotides line up with TRBD1. This CDR3 is built from 18 residues. Germline V CDR1 and CDR2: LNHDA, SQIVND (reference sequence). J was trimmed by 1 base and V by 3 bases; bases with no gene match: 12. The CDR3 nucleotides read TGTGCCAGTAGTATTATTGGACAGGGGATTGGGAGGAACACTGAAGCTTTCTTT. Translating gives CASSIIGQGIGRNTEAFF.

V usage is TRBV30 and J usage is TRBJ1-2; the match to TRBD1 covers 10 bases. The germline V gene encodes CDR1 GTSNPN and CDR2 SVGIG (reference sequence). The CDR3 is 14 residues long. The J segment lost 3 bases and the V segment lost 6 bases, leaving 7 bases of the junction unmatched. The CDR3 sequence: CACLTGGEDYGYTF. For the CDR3, the DNA is TGTGCCTGTTTGACAGGGGGCGAGGACTATGGCTACACCTTC.

V usage is TRBV28 and J usage is TRBJ2-7; 10 bases fit TRBD2. After removal of 3 bases from V and 4 bases from J, the junction contained 12 bases not matched to a gene. Germline CDR1 reads MDHEN; CDR2 reads SYDVKM. The length of the CDR3 is 17 residues. CDR3 in amino acids: CASSFGVSGRSRYEQYF. The CDR3 bases are TGTGCCAGCAGTTTTGGGGTTAGCGGGAGGTCCCGTTACGAGCAGTACTTC.

This sequence joins TRBV29-1 and TRBJ1-2; 7 bases fit TRBD1. The CDR3 length is 13 residues. The V gene end was trimmed by 3 bases and the J gene end by 4 bases; junction bases not matched to a gene: 5. Germline CDR1 is SQVTM and CDR2 is ANQGSEA. The CDR3 loop is CSVETGTLYGYTF. Here the CDR3 DNA reads TGCAGCGTTGAGACAGGGACGCTCTATGGCTACACCTTC.

The J gene is TRBJ1-1, the V gene TRBV5-1; TRBD1 matches at 8 bases. This CDR3 has 17 amino acids. The germline V gene has CDR1 SGHRS and CDR2 YFSETQ. V gave up 4 bases and J gave up 0 bases; unmatched junction bases: 11. The CDR3 is CASSATGGLGMNTEAFF. In DNA form, the CDR3 reads TGCGCCAGCAGCGCCACAGGGGGGTTGGGAATGAACACTGAAGCTTTCTTT. The full variable domain, rest sourced from reference TRBV5-1 and TRBJ1-1, is KAGVTQTPRYLIKTRGQQVTLSCSPISGHRSVSWYQQTPGQGLQFLFEYFSETQRNKGNFPGRFSGRQFSNSRSEMNVSTLELGDSALYLCASSATGGLGMNTEAFFGQGTRLTVV.

This clone appeared a single time. This chain links TRBV7-9 with TRBJ1-1, with 7 nucleotides matching TRBD1. Germline assignment: CDR1 SEHNR and CDR2 FQNEAQ (reference sequence). The CDR3 spans 14 residues. Unmatched junction bases numbered 2, after V lost 3 bases and J lost 1 base. DNA of the CDR3: TGTGCCAGCAGCTTTCAGGGGGGGAACACTGAAGCTTTCTTT. It translates to CASSFQGGNTEAFF.

This clone was counted a single time. The chain employs TRBV5-4 and TRBJ2-2; 11 positions agree with TRBD2. The CDR3 spans 18 residues. The germline CDR1 and CDR2 sequences are SGHNT and YYREEE (reference sequence). Trimming cost V 4 bases and J 2 bases; bases outside gene matches: 10. CDR3 amino acids: CASSLSRSGRENTGELFF. The CDR3 nucleotides read TGTGCCAGCAGCCTTTCCCGTAGCGGGAGGGAAAACACCGGGGAGCTGTTTTTT. The full variable domain, rest sourced from reference TRBV5-4 and TRBJ2-2, is ETGVTQSPTHLIKTRGQQVTLRCSSQSGHNTVSWYQQALGQGPQFIFQYYREEENGRGNFPPRFSGLQFPNYSSELNVNALELDDSALYLCASSLSRSGRENTGELFFGEGSRLTVL.

The gene calls are TRBV5-1 and TRBJ1-2, with TRBD1 identical over 9 bases. This CDR3 region has 15 residues. Germline V gene lookup returns CDR1 SGHRS and CDR2 YFSETQ. V dropped 0 bases and J dropped 5; count of bases not matched to a gene: 5. CDR3 coding DNA: TGCGCCAGCAGCTTGGATTTACAGGGGGCTTATGGCTACACCTTC. Amino acids: CASSLDLQGAYGYTF.

The chain recombines TRBV14 with TRBJ2-5, with TRBD2 matching over 10 bases. CDR3 length: 15 residues. Losses at the gene ends were 4 bases for V and 5 bases for J; bases not matched to a gene: 7. Germline loops: CDR1 SGHDN, CDR2 FVKESK. The CDR3 DNA sequence: TGTGCCAGCAGCCGTCTAGCGGGGGCCGGGGAGACCCAGTACTTC. Its translation: CASSRLAGAGETQYF.

The chain recombines TRBV6-1 with TRBJ2-3; 7 nucleotides match TRBD2. V was pared by 5 bases and J by 3 bases, with 8 bases of the junction left unmatched. Germline V CDR1 and CDR2: MNHNS, SASEGT. The CDR3 contains 15 residues. The CDR3 region has the DNA TGTGCCAGCAGTTGGGTAGGGGAGGGTACAGATACGCAGTATTTT. Protein sequence: CASSWVGEGTDTQYF.

The chain joins TRBV3-1 (or the pseudogene TRBV3-2) to TRBJ2-3, with 8 bases lining up with TRBD1. Germline-derived CDR1 and CDR2 are LGHDT and YNNKEL (reference sequence). The CDR3 runs to 14 residues. J lost 6 bases, V lost 5 bases, and 7 bases had no gene match. The CDR3 is CASSLAAGGDTQYF. Written as DNA, the CDR3 is TGTGCCAGCAGCTTAGCGGCAGGGGGCGATACGCAGTATTTT.